The source of this T cell receptor beta chain is a study of T cells in Graves' hyperthyroidism and ophthalmopathy. Study as a whole: Blood from the periphery was taken at initial diagnosis, before any treatment.

This clonotype was seen many times. The antigen is unknown. RNA transcripts gave rise to amplified TCR beta CDR3 regions. First-round RT-PCR of the TCR CDR3 relied on the HTBI primer set. MiXCR, run by TCRdb on the multiplex PCR reads, gives a single entry per CDR3 protein. The table shows a few hundred thousand distinct CDR3 sequences, with about 15% occurring only once. Study-wide findings and caveats: A model built on 13 V-J features separated ophthalmopathy from stable hyperthyroidism.

The V gene lost 5 bases and the J gene lost 1 base, with 9 bases spanning the gap. CDR1 is DFQATT, CDR2 SNEGSKA, per germline (reference sequence). There are 12 residues in the CDR3. Absent ophthalmopathy progression within 18 months defined stable Graves' hyperthyroidism. The authors obtained PBMCs from around 10 ml of fresh peripheral blood. J is TRBJ2-7 and V is TRBV20-1; D possibly uses TRBD1 or TRBD2 (5 bases each). This receptor was obtained from a woman aged 25 to 39 with Graves' hyperthyroidism. The material sequenced was blood. CDR3 DNA: TGCAGTGCTCAGGGACGGTCCTACGAGCAGTACTTC. The encoded protein is CSAQGRSYEQYF.